This T cell receptor (beta chain) was obtained from a study of early T cells in non-severe SARS-CoV-2 infection. Study information: Chains were unpaired, as sequencing was done on bulk RNA from unsorted whole blood.

Study findings and constraints: Anti-spike CD8 responses were favored by VDJdb matching, which missed private and CD4 specificities.

The sample holds many counts of this clonotype. The antigen remains unidentified. The V gene end was trimmed by 6 bases and the J gene end by 6 bases; junction bases not matched to a gene: 6. The CDR3 has 14 residues. Using its own MiXCR run on the 5' RACE reads, TCRdb lists one record per CDR3 protein. The sample lists about 30,000 distinct CDR3 sequences, around 6% occurring once. The sample consisted of whole blood. This TCR came from an adult who was a healthcare worker with PCR-confirmed SARS-CoV-2 infection or an uninfected control (not recorded which). The rearrangement joins TRBV12-3 or TRBV12-4 to TRBJ1-3; 9 positions agree with TRBD1. CDR3 nucleotide sequence: TGTGCCAGCAGGAAACAGGGGGCGTTAAACACCATATATTTT. Translation: CASRKQGALNTIYF.